This is a list of T cell receptor beta chains from one sample in a study of blood T cells in healthy people across ages. Via MiXCR, TCRdb re-called the 5' RACE reads, giving one row per CDR3 protein. Altogether 1.8 million or so distinct CDR3 sequences are present, roughly two fifths being singletons, with the ten largest covering 23%. Sequencing was done on a sample of blood. The receptor set was obtained from a human donor in good health. CDR3s include the opening cysteine and the closing phenylalanine or tryptophan. The D gene is left open where the match is weak. Size is omitted from some rows. Given values are once, few, many or a class for expanded clones.

clone_size,j_call,d_call,v_call,cdr3_nt,cdr3_aa
few,TRBJ2-7,-,TRBV5-1,TGCGCCAGCAGCTCCGCACCCAACTACGAGCAGTACTTC,CASSSAPNYEQYF
few,TRBJ2-1,TRBD1,TRBV7-2,TGTGCCAGCAGCTCCAAAGGTGGGACAGTCTCCTACAATGAGCAGTTCTTC,CASSSKGGTVSYNEQFF
-,TRBJ2-7,-,TRBV3-1,TGTGCCAGCAGCCAGCTGGGGGCGGAGTACGAGCAGTACTTC,CASSQLGAEYEQYF
-,TRBJ2-5,-,TRBV29-1,TGCAGCGTTGACGCGGCGCGGGAGACCCAGTACTTC,CSVDAARETQYF
-,TRBJ1-4,TRBD1,TRBV20-1,TGCAGTGCTAGGTCGGACAGACAGGGGGAAAAACCGTTTTTT,CSARSDRQGEKPFF
-,TRBJ1-3,TRBD1,TRBV11-3,TGTGCCAGCGCGGCCGGGACAGGGCCCTCTGGAAACACCATATATTTT,CASAAGTGPSGNTIYF
few,TRBJ1-1,-,TRBV20-1,TGCAGTGCGGTAACAGGGTACACTGAAGCTTTCTTT,CSAVTGYTEAFF
few,TRBJ2-4,-,TRBV15,TGTGCCACCAGCAGAGTGAGGGTGCACGGCCAGATAAACATTCAGTACTTC,CATSRVRVHGQINIQYF
few,TRBJ1-2,-,TRBV11-2,TGTGCCAGCAGCCTCACAGCGACCTATGGCTACACCTTC,CASSLTATYGYTF
many,TRBJ2-7,-,TRBV7-2,TGTGCCAGCAGCCAACAGTCGGGGGCCGAGGAGCAGTACTTC,CASSQQSGAEEQYF